Sequencing of this T cell receptor (beta chain) was carried out in a study of blood T cell repertoires in COVID-19. Whole-study context: Sample material is recorded as cDNA or gDNA derived from T cells, B-cell-depleted T cells, or PBMCs.

There are 17 residues in the CDR3. Germline-derived CDR1 and CDR2 are LNHDA and SQIVND (reference sequence). Trimming left V 2 bases short and J 3 bases short, with 17 bases between. In the source study's methods: Amplification from reference gene primers served as the basis for estimated nucleated cell counts. Repertoires were generated with immunoSEQ multiplex PCR, while TCRdb's copy carries only in-frame clones and drops some. The V and J calls and clone size were taken over from that table, and D and trimming were inferred from the DNA. The table lists some 130,000 clones, 55% to 75% of them singletons.

Sequencing was done on a sample of peripheral blood. The clonotype originates from a woman between 65 and 79 years old with acute or convalescent COVID-19. The chain employs TRBV19 and TRBJ1-5; the D gene is possibly TRBD1 (5 bases). The CDR3 spells CASSIRVQGYDNQPQHF. CDR3 nucleotides: TGTGCCAGTAGTATACGGGTCCAGGGATATGACAATCAGCCCCAGCATTTT.